This T cell receptor beta chain was captured by sequencing in a study of cytomegalovirus exposure and HLA in healthy donors (dated by TCRdb to between 2016 and 2019). About the investigation overall: According to an earlier analysis of several hundred of the donors, roughly 180 million T cells yielded 117 million unique TCR beta sequences and 276 Gb of sequence data. Of the 398 genotyped donors, about 84% fell in the genetic ancestry cluster associated with self-reported Caucasian donors. The study aimed to test whether cataloging public T cell receptors could reveal signatures of past pathogen exposure. To predict cytomegalovirus infection status, the study brought together high-throughput TCR immunosequencing, statistical association of individual TCRs with disease status, and machine learning. Among around 400 genotyped donors of the cohort, an average of approximately 230,000 unique TCR beta nucleotide sequences were sequenced per donor, 15% to 20% of them non-productive. Because of strong linkage in the cohort, 4 to 6 DR-DQ haplotypes were treated as single units for association and clustering. Donor age, sex, ethnicity and CMV serostatus were compiled together with the repertoire data. To study patterns of TCR occurrence, a later analysis re-analyzed previously published TCR beta repertoires from more than 550 donors and added high-resolution HLA genotyping. Class I and class II HLA loci were covered by the typing at four-digit resolution. A later genetic analysis used genome-wide SNP genotypes for about three fifths of the 666 donors, treating that subset as a discovery cohort. To decide whether each TCR beta V gene segment behaved as functional or pseudogenic, an earlier analysis of some 540 of the donors relied on high-throughput TCR beta sequencing. A separate validation cohort of roughly 130 different subjects was used in addition to the 666-subject first cohort. The study profiled the T cell repertoires of 500 to 800 subjects by immunosequencing and related them to cytomegalovirus serostatus. Typing coverage differed by locus: A, B, C, DRB1 and DQB1 were typed in roughly 620-640 donors, DQA1 in roughly 510, DPA1 in 600 to 610, and DPB1 in 400 to 490. All discovery cohort repertoires had been generated on a single sequencing platform. Approximately 300 gigabases of sequencing data and 70 million to 85 million unique TCR sequences were included in an early release covering about 620 HLA-typed donors. Rather than using new phenotypic data, the later analysis identified candidate immune exposures from TCR beta sequences and from how often those sequences occurred across donors. Study-wide conclusions, independent of this receptor: Specific HLA alleles were associated with 16,951 TCR beta sequences at a false discovery rate of 0.05 in a later analysis. Broadly in line with IMGT annotations, most TCR beta V segments showed up in productive rearrangements about 87% or about 30% of the time in an earlier analysis of around 600 of the donors. CMV serostatus was the only immune exposure information available for the cohort. The study listed approximately 160 TCR beta chains as associated with cytomegalovirus. A later analysis found that HLA-associated TCR beta chains were more clonally expanded and had lower generation probabilities than equally common non-associated chains. Most TCR sequences were seen in very few donors, while some public TCRs were found in many individuals. V-gene and J-gene trimming of TCR beta chains was associated with a missense DCLRE1C variant in a later genetic analysis, and the association was replicated in an independent cohort. Strong co-occurrence of HLA alleles, especially DR and DQ, made assigning TCR associations to individual alleles difficult. Cytomegalovirus status was reported to be diagnosed by the classifier with high specificity and sensitivity in both the original and validation cohorts. Presence/absence analyses assumed roughly uniform sequencing depth across donors, an assumption that may not hold. The sequencing pipeline was judged likely to have produced a cluster of highly shared sequence variants as a technical artifact. Because counts were too low, about 15 rarely observed V segments, including chromosome 9 orphons, were left out of the earlier analysis of about 620 of the donors. Correlated functional status among segregating V segments might reflect linkage disequilibrium, but an unknown experimental factor could not be ruled out. Only TCR beta chains were sequenced in this cohort, and the absence of alpha or paired-chain data limited detectable features. A further reported finding was that TCR beta sequences accurately predicted the HLA-A and HLA-B alleles for most subjects in the first cohort. Several of the top co-occurrence clusters appeared to be linked to parvovirus B19, influenza, CMV and Epstein-Barr virus, according to a later analysis. Three of the identified cytomegalovirus-associated TCR beta chains were confirmed in vitro to be specific for cytomegalovirus antigens. It was suggested by the authors that the approach could potentially be generalized to other disease states and immunological phenotypes. Because some donors lacked HLA typing at each locus, the association tests relied only on the typed subset. According to a later analysis, most CMV-associated TCR beta chains appeared to be HLA-restricted, and the HLA associations seemed to be driven largely by CMV exposure. The 87-base-pair reads could not distinguish some IMGT-functional V segments, including TRBV6-2 and TRBV6-3, so those segments were excluded. Compared with the approximately 600-donor mean, donors in an Asian-associated ancestry cluster had fewer N-insertions in productive TCRs, according to a later genetic analysis. A later analysis found that TCR association rates varied across HLA loci, with DRB1 alleles showing the most associated TCRs and HLA-C alleles the fewest.

Libraries were prepared through the immunoSEQ multiplex PCR assay. A mixture of 60 forward primers for TCR Vbeta segments and 13 reverse primers for TCR Jbeta segments was used in the multiplex PCR. Amplification of the CDR3 region of rearranged TCR beta genes was performed with a multiplex PCR assay on genomic DNA. The Illumina HiSeq System was used to sequence the amplified TCR beta libraries as 87-base-pair reads. In the original analysis: A later analysis counted tens of millions of unique TCR beta chains across the 666 repertoires, and around 9.9 million of these chains were shared by at least two donors. To remove PCR and sequencing errors, raw reads were error-corrected and collapsed into unique sequences using a nearest-neighbor algorithm that merged closely related sequences. To assign V, D and J gene segments, CDR3 sequences were aligned to IMGT reference sequences. For a sequence to be retained, a match of at least six nucleotides to both a V gene segment and a J gene segment was required. Rearrangements were called productive when the CDR3 lacked stop codons and stayed in frame with V and J; all others were non-productive. CDR3 was defined according to IMGT convention as the region running from the second conserved V-encoded cysteine to the conserved J-encoded phenylalanine. The earlier analysis of some 550 of the donors excluded any sequence lacking an unambiguous match to a single V gene segment. In an earlier analysis of around 600 of the donors, V segments were called functional above 56.7% productive rearrangements and were called segregating when the between-donor standard deviation exceeded 5%. A statistical classification framework was developed to diagnose cytomegalovirus status using the catalog of TCR beta chain sequences. V and J gene assignment, in a later analysis, came from comparing TCR nucleotide sequences with IMGT/GENE-DB human TR gene sequences. A later analysis assigned CDR3 sequences and most-parsimonious VDJ recombination scenarios with the TCRdist pipeline. In a later analysis, each TCR beta chain was defined by its CDR3 amino acid sequence together with its V-gene family, and reads lacking a unique V-gene family were excluded. In a later analysis, 450 to 600 highly shared, low-generation-probability nucleotide sequences were removed to address suspected cross-contamination and a sequencing artifact. A later analysis calculated a clonal expansion index for each public chain from normalized within-repertoire ranks of inferred template counts. Generation probabilities in a later analysis came from a VDJ recombination model fitted to out-of-frame rearrangements, and those results were checked against IGoR. Hypergeometric tests were used in a later analysis to score TCR-TCR, TCR-HLA and TCR-CMV co-occurrence, with a repertoire-size bias correction applied to the TCR pairs. A later analysis estimated false discovery rates by permuting HLA or CMV assignments 20 times. A later analysis grouped co-occurring TCRs with DBSCAN, adding TCRdist sequence similarity when clustering within HLA-allele-positive subsets. Co-occurrence clustering excluded repertoires with fewer than 30,000 or more than 120,000 public chains, plus five with anomalous nucleotide sharing. Here the immuneACCESS table is served through TCRdb, limited to in-frame sequences with V and J called. Missing clones are a known gap in these copies; in checked studies unresolved V genes cover under half, and the rest lacks a known reason. D and trimming were read from the DNA, whereas the V and J calls and clone size are those reported in that table. In this sample the table shows about 170,000 clones, about four fifths of which occur a single time. About 2.4% of the sample lies in the top ten.

As to this clone: Which antigen it targets is not known. No clone much larger than this one lies a single base away; base qualities are absent.

The cohort comprised around 690 healthy bone marrow donors. All cohort members were sampled while nominally healthy, although unrecorded immune exposures were likely present. The donor tested CMV seronegative, placing the donor among the 350 to 400 seronegative members of the cohort. Each donor provided a peripheral blood sample, and peripheral blood mononuclear cells were used for TCR beta sequencing. Genomic DNA was extracted from the blood cell samples with the Qiagen DNeasy Blood Extraction Kit. The trim is 4 bases for V and 6 bases for J, with a gap of 13 bases between the germline ends. The CDR3 sequence holds 12 residues, the cysteine and phenylalanine included. Of all the DNA, just the CDR3 is kept, 36 bases in frame from base 1. Sequences SQVTM (CDR1) and ANQGSEA (CDR2) are obtained from the germline V gene.

The source material was PBMCs. The TCR sequence derives from a male donor in good health and CMV-seronegative. The rearranged segments are TRBV29-1 and TRBJ2-7, with the identity of the D gene unclear. The DNA sequence is TGCAGCGTTGGTTCTAGGTTCGCCGAGCAGTACTTC. It translates as CSVGSRFAEQYF.